Following are 9 T cell receptor beta chains from one sample sequenced in a study of T cell responses to AZD1222 COVID-19 vaccine. The assay was immunoSEQ multiplex PCR, and TCRdb's table has in-frame clones only and misses some. This sample carries some 130,000 clones, more than 75% of them seen once, and the ten largest clones take approximately 4%. The sequences come from peripheral blood, collected on day 0 of AZD1222 vaccination. These receptors came from an adult in good health.

The V gene is TRBV11-3, the J gene TRBJ1-6; no reliable D call. CDR3 size: 13 residues. The germline V gene encodes CDR1 SGHNT and CDR2 YENEEA. V was trimmed by 2 bases and J by 8 bases, leaving 7 bases between them. The CDR3 DNA reads TGTGCCAGCAGCTTAAGCCCGGATTCACCCCTCCACTTT. Translating gives CASSLSPDSPLHF.

This CDR3 reads CASSLEAFEAFF. As DNA, the CDR3 is TGTGCCAGCAGTTTAGAGGCATTTGAAGCTTTCTTT. The J gene is TRBJ1-1, the V gene TRBV28, with D hard to call. The CDR3 has 12 amino acids. Germline assignment: CDR1 MDHEN and CDR2 SYDVKM. The germline V and J ends were trimmed by 2 bases and 7 bases, with 8 bases remaining between them.

This clone turned up a few times. This chain connects TRBV19 to TRBJ2-2; D ambiguous. Per the germline V gene, CDR1 is LNHDA and CDR2 is SQIVND (reference sequence). Trimming stripped 5 bases from V and 4 bases from J, with 14 bases between. CDR3 length: 15 amino acids. The chain's CDR3 is CASSLGIVGTGELFF. The DNA for the CDR3 is TGTGCCAGTAGTCTAGGGATAGTCGGCACCGGGGAGCTGTTTTTT.

This chain joins TRBV5-1 and TRBJ1-2; 9 bases fit TRBD1. Germline CDR1 reads SGHRS; CDR2 reads YFSETQ. Trimming at V came to 0 bases and at J to 7 bases, leaving 4 bases not matched to a gene. The CDR3 runs to 14 residues. The CDR3: CASSLEQGAGGYTF. As DNA, the CDR3 is TGCGCCAGCAGCTTGGAACAGGGGGCTGGTGGCTACACCTTC.

V usage is TRBV27 and J usage is TRBJ2-1; D tentatively reads TRBD1 or TRBD2 (5 bases each). The CDR3 totals 12 residues. The germline V and J ends were trimmed by 2 bases and 7 bases, with 6 bases remaining between them. The V gene's germline CDR1 is MNHEY and CDR2 SMNVEV (reference sequence). As DNA, the CDR3 is TGTGCCAGCAGTTTAGGGGGAAATGAGCAGTTCTTC. Protein product: CASSLGGNEQFF.

This clone has just one count. The chain carries TRBV5-1 and TRBJ1-6; D is undetermined. Trimming removed 0 bases from V and 8 bases from J, with 3 bases in between. Per germline, CDR1 SGHRS and CDR2 YFSETQ. The CDR3 consists of 12 residues. CDR3 region: CASSLDYSPLHF. CDR3 in DNA: TGCGCCAGCAGCTTGGATTATTCACCCCTCCACTTT.

The chain links TRBV3-1 (or the pseudogene TRBV3-2) to TRBJ1-2; D not certain. Deletions cut 0 bases from V and 4 bases from J, with 9 bases between. Germline assignment: CDR1 LGHDT and CDR2 YNNKEL (reference sequence). The CDR3 has 14 amino acids. DNA for the CDR3: TGTGCCAGCAGCCAAGAAACGGACGGCTATGGCTACACCTTC. Its translation: CASSQETDGYGYTF.

CDR3 nucleotides: TGTGCCAGCAGTGACCGGGCTACCAAAAACATTCAGTACTTC. This translates into CASSDRATKNIQYF. V usage is TRBV25-1 and J usage is TRBJ2-4; no clear D. The V gene lost 3 bases and the J gene lost 2 bases, with 8 bases spanning the gap. The germline CDR1 and CDR2 sequences are MGHDK and SYGVNS. The CDR3 is 14 residues long.

The chain combines TRBV11-2 with TRBJ2-5; 10 nucleotides agree with TRBD2. Germline loops: CDR1 SGHAT, CDR2 FQNNGV. The CDR3 runs 17 residues. J lost 2 bases, V lost 1 base, and 7 bases had no gene match. CDR3 sequence: CASSLAPLAGEQETQYF. The DNA for the CDR3 is TGTGCCAGCAGCTTAGCCCCGCTAGCGGGGGAACAAGAGACCCAGTACTTC. The variable domain in full, with the rest retrieved from reference TRBV11-2 and TRBJ2-5, is EAGVAQSPRYKIIEKRQSVAFWCNPISGHATLYWYQQILGQGPKLLIQFQNNGVVDDSQLPKDRFSAERLKGVDSTLKIQPAKLEDSAVYLCASSLAPLAGEQETQYFGPGTRLLVL.